Included here is one TCR beta chain sequence, with context. This clonotype was counted at least ten times. The target of this receptor is not known. Base qualities are missing; no much larger clone stands one base away. These data are taken from a study of T cells in Graves' hyperthyroidism and ophthalmopathy (dated by TCRdb to about 2019). Looking at the study overall: Peripheral blood samples were taken at the time of initial diagnosis, prior to any treatment. A discovery cohort of approximately 100 patients, roughly 43 with Graves' ophthalmopathy and 55 to 60 with stable Graves' hyperthyroidism, was used to find distinguishing TCR V-J signatures. An independent validation cohort of 18 to 20 hyperthyroidism patients and approximately 16 patients who later progressed to ophthalmopathy tested prospective prediction of ophthalmopathy. The 95 to 100 discovery patients were randomly divided into training and test sets at a 7:3 ratio. Thyroid tissue and blood T-cell repertoires from six Graves' hyperthyroidism patients were also compared in the study. After sampling, hyperthyroidism patients received methimazole starting at 30 mg daily, and ophthalmopathy patients received high-dose intravenous methylprednisolone. The paper reports TCR Vbeta CDR3 sequencing of roughly 140 peripheral blood samples: approximately 41 ophthalmopathy, roughly 74 hyperthyroidism and around 17 progressor patients.

Broader findings and caveats from the paper: A model built on a 13 V-J signature distinguished ophthalmopathy from stable hyperthyroidism, reaching about 89% sensitivity and about 81% specificity in cross-validation and 80%/75% in testing. In validation, the model predicted progression to ophthalmopathy a median of roughly six months before onset, with roughly 71% sensitivity and about 72% specificity. Most expanded thyroid clonotypes (frequency above 0.001) were also detected in blood, a finding suggesting that blood repertoires may reflect thyroid immune responses. No statistical method was used to set the sample size in advance, and investigators knew the group allocation.

The trim is 0 bases for V and 7 bases for J, with a gap of 25 bases between the germline ends. The germline V gene gives CDR1 as MNHEY and CDR2 as SVGEGT. Inclusive of the bounding cysteine and phenylalanine, the CDR3 is 19 residues long. Left in the record is the CDR3 DNA by itself, 57 bases read in frame from the first base. Hyperthyroidism patients were newly diagnosed, had a disease duration of under 2 months, and were aged 18 to 65 years. Patients with uncontrolled infections, other autoimmune diseases, pregnancy or lactation were excluded. Diagnoses were based on clinical symptoms, serum thyroxine and TRAb, thyroid ultrasound and orbital computed tomography. Blood from progressor patients was drawn when they were first diagnosed with hyperthyroidism, before any ophthalmopathy symptoms appeared. Ficoll-Paque density gradient centrifugation was used to isolate PBMCs from about 9.4 ml of fresh peripheral blood. Patients classed as progressors first received a Graves' hyperthyroidism diagnosis and then went on to develop ophthalmopathy during follow-up. Trizol reagent was used to extract total RNA, and RNA quality was then checked on an Agilent 2100 Bioanalyzer.

Amplification of TCR beta CDR3 regions was carried out from RNA transcripts. A first-round RT-PCR of the TCR CDR3 used the HTBI primer set with the Qiagen OneStep RT-PCR kit. Libraries were constructed in a second round of multiplex PCR, after which size selection and purification were carried out. Libraries were sequenced paired-end with 100 bp reads on an Illumina HiSeq2000. The authors' pipeline ran thus. SOAPnuke was used to process the raw data, throwing out any read that contained adapters or uncalled bases, had a mean Phred below 15, or lacked an exact constant-primer or identifier match. COPE v1.2.5 was used to merge high-quality paired reads, and clonotypes were defined as unique nucleotide sequences. Clonotypes were aligned to IMGT TRBV, TRBD and TRBJ reference segments using MiTCR v1.1. Analysis was restricted to V-J combinations with a frequency above 0.0001, which covered just over 98% of repertoires. The TCS score was defined as F50 (clonal expansion) divided by E x V (chaos), with BLOSUM62-based TCRdist calculated between CDR3 peptides within each V-J. Welch's t-statistics and random forest reduced around 550 V-J features to roughly 13, which were used in a naive Bayes classifier (R e1071). Through fastp at Q25 and MiXCR, TCRdb rebuilt clones from the public reads, retaining in-frame beta chains. Entries are consolidated by CDR3 protein sequence, retaining the most common genes and DNA. Here the V and J calls rest on TCRdb's processing, not on the authors' analysis. This sample gives some 250,000 distinct CDR3 sequences in total; about 14% of them show up just once. In total, the top ten clones hold about an eighth of the sample.

The clonotype originates from a woman aged 35 to 49 with Graves' hyperthyroidism that later progressed to Graves' ophthalmopathy. The sample taken for sequencing was blood. Recombination linked TRBV6-2 or TRBV6-3 to TRBJ1-5; the D gene is perhaps TRBD1, from 6 matching bases. The DNA reads as follows: TGTGCCAGCAGTTACTCGAAGTTCCGGGACAACATTTCGAGGCAGCCCCAGCATTTT. This is translated as CASSYSKFRDNISRQPQHF.